The 10 T cell receptor beta chains reported below all come from one sample, sequenced in a study of Ad26.COV2.S vaccination and SARS-CoV-2 variants. Sample treatment: some 19 received Ad26.COV2.S at low or high dose, single or two shots; about 5 received placebo; per-sample allocation not given. The samples were gathered on day 63 after the first injection of vaccine or placebo. Method: immunoSEQ multiplex PCR; TCRdb's copy keeps in-frame clones and lacks some. The data contain 350,000 to 400,000 clones, roughly nine tenths of them singletons. This specimen was peripheral blood, taken in a trial of Ad26.COV2.S vaccine versus placebo. These TCRs come from a person aged 18-65 years who received the Ad26.COV2.S COVID-19 vaccine or a placebo.

V gene TRBV15 combines with J gene TRBJ1-1; weak D call: TRBD1 (5 bases). Germline V gives CDR1 LNHNV, CDR2 YYDKDF (reference sequence). The V and J ends lost 0 bases and 7 bases respectively, with 12 bases between them. The CDR3 is made up of 14 amino acids. For the CDR3, the DNA is TGTGCCACCAGCAGAGATCGGGGACGGATTGAAGCTTTCTTT. Its protein product is CATSRDRGRIEAFF.

This chain joins TRBV4-3 and TRBJ1-2; 7 positions match TRBD1. The CDR3 has 16 amino acids. V was clipped by 0 bases and J by 4 bases; unmatched bases: 8. The germline gives CDR1 LGHNA, CDR2 YSLEER. In DNA, the CDR3 is TGCGCCAGCAGCCAAGAGCCTTCGGACAGGCGCTATGGCTACACCTTC. Its translation is CASSQEPSDRRYGYTF.

The chain uses TRBV11-1 and TRBJ2-6; D is uncertain. In germline, CDR1 is SGHAT, CDR2 FQDESV (reference sequence). The CDR3 covers 15 residues. V was cut by 4 bases and J by 0 bases, with 7 bases left in between. In DNA form, the CDR3 reads TGTGCCAGCAGCTACGTGAGCTCTGGGGCCAACGTCCTGACTTTC. Translating gives CASSYVSSGANVLTF.

J is TRBJ2-1 and V is TRBV27; D gene ambiguous. Trimming took off 0 bases at V and 7 bases at J, with 10 bases between the two ends. Germline-derived CDR1 and CDR2 are MNHEY and SMNVEV (reference sequence). The CDR3 is 14 residues long. CDR3 bases: TGTGCCAGCAGTTTATCGGATCTTAGTAATGAGCAGTTCTTC. This gives the protein CASSLSDLSNEQFF.

This chain connects TRBV7-8 to TRBJ2-5, with D uncertain. The CDR3 totals 15 residues. Trimming took 2 bases from V and 1 from J, leaving 11 bases between them. Germline V lookup: CDR1 SGHVS, CDR2 FQNEAQ. The CDR3 DNA is TGTGCCAGCAGCTTATGGAAGGACGGCCAAGAGACCCAGTACTTC. Translation: CASSLWKDGQETQYF.

The chain is built from TRBV7-2 and TRBJ2-5, with D tentatively TRBD2 (5 bases). This CDR3 is 11 amino acids long. In germline, CDR1 is SGHTA, CDR2 FQGNSA. V dropped 5 bases and J dropped 4 bases, with 5 bases sitting between them. CDR3 in amino acids: CASSAGETQYF. In DNA form, the CDR3 reads TGTGCCAGCAGCGCGGGAGAGACCCAGTACTTC. Looking up the rest from reference TRBV7-2 and TRBJ2-5 gives the full variable domain: GAGVSQSPSNKVTEKGKDVELRCDPISGHTALYWYRQSLGQGLEFLIYFQGNSAPDKSGLPSDRFSAERTGGSVSTLTIQRTQQEDSAVYLCASSAGETQYFGPGTRLLVL.

This clone was seen just once. CDR3 DNA sequence: TGTGCCATCAGTGGAGGAGGGAACACTGAAGCTTTCTTT. Translating it yields CAISGGGNTEAFF. The genes are TRBV10-3 and TRBJ1-1; D is ambiguous. This CDR3 is built from 13 residues. Trimming removed 4 bases at V and 1 base at J, with 7 bases between. CDR1 and CDR2 from the germline V gene are ENHRY and SYGVKD.

V is TRBV10-2 and J is TRBJ2-5; TRBD1 matches 11 bases. Per the germline V gene, CDR1 is WSHSY and CDR2 is SAAADI. J gave up 4 bases and V 10 bases, and 11 bases lay outside the gene matches. CDR3 length: 15 residues. The CDR3 protein is CATSTGQGVSETQYF. The CDR3 bases are TGCGCCACCTCCACGGGACAGGGGGTTTCAGAGACCCAGTACTTC.

J is TRBJ1-5 and V is TRBV3-1 (or the pseudogene TRBV3-2); no firm D call. Germline V gene sequence: CDR1 LGHDT, CDR2 YNNKEL (reference sequence). The CDR3 spans 17 residues. Trimming took off 3 bases at V and 0 bases at J, with 15 bases between the two ends. For the CDR3, the DNA is TGTGCCAGCAGCCAGTCTAGACGCGGGATTAGCAATCAGCCCCAGCATTTT. The encoded protein is CASSQSRRGISNQPQHF.

The chain joins TRBV6-5 to TRBJ2-7; D is uncertain. The CDR3 runs 15 residues. Germline V gives CDR1 MNHEY, CDR2 SVGAGI. Deletions cut 6 bases from V and 8 bases from J, with 23 bases between. This CDR3 is CASRNVPLTLGKQYF. In DNA form, the CDR3 reads TGTGCCAGCAGGAACGTTCCATTGACGCTCGGCAAGCAGTACTTC.